This is a list of T cell receptor beta chains from one sample in a study of blood T cell repertoires in COVID-19. Sequencing was performed with immunoSEQ multiplex PCR; in TCRdb, only in-frame clones are kept and a portion is missing. The sample records roughly 400,000 clones, around nine tenths being singletons. Source material: PBMCs or T cells enriched from blood (not recorded which). These receptors all come from a woman aged 45-60 years who had recovered from COVID-19. Each CDR3 is given with its conserved first and last residue. A D gene is named only where the DNA matches it firmly. Some rows have no size entry. The others give once, few or many, or a class for an expanded clone.

D gene: NA
clone size: NA
J gene: TRBJ1-2
V gene: TRBV29-1
CDR3 protein: CSVVSPGNYGYTF
CDR3 DNA: TGCAGCGTTGTTTCTCCGGGGAACTATGGCTACACCTTC

D gene: TRBD1
clone size: NA
J gene: TRBJ2-7
V gene: TRBV27
CDR3 protein: CASSNTGGGEQYF
CDR3 DNA: TGTGCCAGCAGTAATACAGGGGGCGGCGAGCAGTACTTC

D gene: TRBD1
clone size: NA
J gene: TRBJ1-2
V gene: TRBV18
CDR3 protein: CASSPPGTGVGYGYTF
CDR3 DNA: TGTGCCAGCTCACCACCCGGGACAGGGGTTGGATATGGCTACACCTTC

D gene: NA
clone size: NA
J gene: TRBJ2-7
V gene: TRBV19
CDR3 protein: CASSPGGAYEQYF
CDR3 DNA: TGTGCCAGTAGTCCCGGGGGTGCCTACGAGCAGTACTTC

D gene: NA
clone size: NA
J gene: TRBJ1-3
V gene: TRBV7-9
CDR3 protein: CASSESQLGNTIYF
CDR3 DNA: TGTGCCAGCAGCGAAAGCCAACTCGGAAACACCATATATTTT

D gene: TRBD1
clone size: NA
J gene: TRBJ1-2
V gene: TRBV27
CDR3 protein: CASSPLDRGVYGYTF
CDR3 DNA: TGTGCCAGCAGTCCACTGGACAGGGGGGTGTATGGCTACACCTTC

D gene: TRBD1
clone size: NA
J gene: TRBJ1-5
V gene: TRBV30
CDR3 protein: CAWSLTGGQPQHF
CDR3 DNA: TGTGCCTGGAGTTTAACAGGGGGTCAGCCCCAGCATTTT

D gene: NA
clone size: NA
J gene: TRBJ1-2
V gene: TRBV12-3/TRBV12-4
CDR3 protein: CASSLGTAGGYTF
CDR3 DNA: TGTGCCAGCAGTTTGGGGACTGCTGGTGGCTACACCTTC

D gene: TRBD1
clone size: NA
J gene: TRBJ1-1
V gene: TRBV3-1/TRBV3-2
CDR3 protein: CASSQAGQGNTEAFF
CDR3 DNA: TGTGCCAGCAGCCAGGCTGGACAGGGGAACACTGAAGCTTTCTTT

D gene: NA
clone size: NA
J gene: TRBJ1-2
V gene: TRBV6-1
CDR3 protein: CASSERESYPSYGYTF
CDR3 DNA: TGTGCCAGCAGTGAAAGGGAGTCCTACCCCAGCTATGGCTACACCTTC

D gene: NA
clone size: NA
J gene: TRBJ2-7
V gene: TRBV27
CDR3 protein: CASSLSQGTPYEQYF
CDR3 DNA: TGTGCCAGCAGTTTAAGCCAGGGGACACCCTACGAGCAGTACTTC

D gene: TRBD1
clone size: NA
J gene: TRBJ2-5
V gene: TRBV5-1
CDR3 protein: CASRQTGVEETQYF
CDR3 DNA: TGCGCCAGCAGACAAACAGGGGTGGAGGAGACCCAGTACTTC

D gene: TRBD1
clone size: once
J gene: TRBJ1-6
V gene: TRBV7-7
CDR3 protein: CPRWGTGSSPLHF
CDR3 DNA: TGTCCCCGCTGGGGGACAGGAAGTTCACCCCTCCACTTT

D gene: NA
clone size: NA
J gene: TRBJ1-3
V gene: TRBV30
CDR3 protein: CAWSSLLNTIYF
CDR3 DNA: TGTGCCTGGAGTTCCCTGTTAAACACCATATATTTT

D gene: NA
clone size: NA
J gene: TRBJ1-6
V gene: TRBV3-1/TRBV3-2
CDR3 protein: CASSQAGRGSPLHF
CDR3 DNA: TGTGCCAGCAGCCAGGCGGGAAGAGGGTCACCCCTCCACTTT

D gene: NA
clone size: NA
J gene: TRBJ2-3
V gene: TRBV6-5
CDR3 protein: CASKTGTDTQYF
CDR3 DNA: TGTGCCAGCAAGACGGGGACAGATACGCAGTATTTT

D gene: NA
clone size: NA
J gene: TRBJ1-2
V gene: TRBV4-3
CDR3 protein: CASSQETLANYGYTF
CDR3 DNA: TGCGCCAGCAGCCAGGAGACCCTAGCTAACTATGGCTACACCTTC

D gene: TRBD1
clone size: NA
J gene: TRBJ1-5
V gene: TRBV2
CDR3 protein: CASSNTPGQGFGQPQHF
CDR3 DNA: TGTGCCAGCAGTAACACACCGGGACAGGGATTCGGTCAGCCCCAGCATTTT

D gene: NA
clone size: NA
J gene: TRBJ2-5
V gene: TRBV3-1/TRBV3-2
CDR3 protein: CASSQAEGKGTQYF
CDR3 DNA: TGTGCCAGCAGCCAAGCTGAGGGTAAGGGGACCCAGTACTTC

D gene: NA
clone size: few
J gene: TRBJ1-2
V gene: TRBV19
CDR3 protein: CATPTRGYTF
CDR3 DNA: TGTGCCACCCCCACCAGGGGCTACACCTTC

D gene: TRBD1
clone size: NA
J gene: TRBJ1-1
V gene: TRBV7-9
CDR3 protein: CASTRQGRGTEAFF
CDR3 DNA: TGTGCCAGCACCCGACAGGGGAGGGGTACTGAAGCTTTCTTT

D gene: NA
clone size: NA
J gene: TRBJ2-1
V gene: TRBV9
CDR3 protein: CASREGVSSYNEQFF
CDR3 DNA: TGTGCCAGCCGTGAGGGGGTAAGCTCCTACAATGAGCAGTTCTTC

D gene: TRBD1
clone size: NA
J gene: TRBJ1-1
V gene: TRBV28
CDR3 protein: CASSDRVYTEAFF
CDR3 DNA: TGTGCCAGCAGTGACAGGGTATACACTGAAGCTTTCTTT

D gene: NA
clone size: NA
J gene: TRBJ1-2
V gene: TRBV2
CDR3 protein: CASLGGYGYGYTF
CDR3 DNA: TGTGCCAGCCTCGGAGGTTACGGCTATGGCTACACCTTC

D gene: NA
clone size: NA
J gene: TRBJ2-1
V gene: TRBV10-3
CDR3 protein: CAISEPGEGIVNEQFF
CDR3 DNA: TGTGCCATCAGTGAGCCAGGGGAGGGGATAGTCAATGAGCAGTTCTTC

D gene: NA
clone size: once
J gene: TRBJ1-2
V gene: TRBV10-3
CDR3 protein: CAISESLRGYTF
CDR3 DNA: TGTGCCATCAGTGAGTCGCTGAGGGGCTACACCTTC

D gene: NA
clone size: NA
J gene: TRBJ2-1
V gene: TRBV7-9
CDR3 protein: CASSLRGYNEQFF
CDR3 DNA: TGTGCCAGCAGCTTACGAGGCTACAATGAGCAGTTCTTC

D gene: TRBD1
clone size: once
J gene: TRBJ1-2
V gene: TRBV28
CDR3 protein: CASSLVDRAIGYTF
CDR3 DNA: TGTGCCAGCAGTTTGGTGGACAGGGCTATTGGCTACACCTTC

D gene: NA
clone size: NA
J gene: TRBJ2-5
V gene: TRBV5-1
CDR3 protein: CASSFLQGQETQYF
CDR3 DNA: TGCGCCAGCAGCTTCCTGCAGGGGCAAGAGACCCAGTACTTC

D gene: NA
clone size: NA
J gene: TRBJ1-5
V gene: TRBV6-2/TRBV6-3
CDR3 protein: CASSYIAGPRSNQPQHF
CDR3 DNA: TGTGCCAGCAGTTATATCGCGGGCCCCAGGAGCAATCAGCCCCAGCATTTT

D gene: TRBD1
clone size: NA
J gene: TRBJ1-6
V gene: TRBV2
CDR3 protein: CASSSTGINSPLHF
CDR3 DNA: TGTGCCAGCAGTTCGACAGGGATCAATTCACCCCTCCACTTT

D gene: TRBD1
clone size: NA
J gene: TRBJ2-1
V gene: TRBV30
CDR3 protein: CAWGNTGGGYNEQFF
CDR3 DNA: TGTGCCTGGGGAAATACAGGGGGCGGTTACAATGAGCAGTTCTTC

D gene: NA
clone size: NA
J gene: TRBJ1-1
V gene: TRBV10-3
CDR3 protein: CASTGTIDSEAFF
CDR3 DNA: TGTGCCAGTACCGGGACAATCGATTCTGAAGCTTTCTTT

D gene: TRBD2
clone size: NA
J gene: TRBJ2-3
V gene: TRBV10-3
CDR3 protein: CAISKTSGGALDTQYF
CDR3 DNA: TGTGCCATCAGCAAAACTAGCGGGGGGGCCTTAGATACGCAGTATTTT

D gene: NA
clone size: NA
J gene: TRBJ1-5
V gene: TRBV4-1
CDR3 protein: CASSQDSPEPYSNQPQHF
CDR3 DNA: TGCGCCAGCAGCCAAGATTCCCCCGAGCCGTATAGCAATCAGCCCCAGCATTTT

D gene: NA
clone size: few
J gene: TRBJ1-5
V gene: TRBV28
CDR3 protein: CASSPGTVQPQHF
CDR3 DNA: TGTGCCAGCAGTCCGGGAACGGTTCAGCCCCAGCATTTT

D gene: NA
clone size: NA
J gene: TRBJ1-6
V gene: TRBV7-9
CDR3 protein: CASSSQTGINSPLHF
CDR3 DNA: TGTGCCAGCAGCTCCCAGACAGGAATTAATTCACCCCTCCACTTT

D gene: TRBD1
clone size: once
J gene: TRBJ1-2
V gene: TRBV4-3
CDR3 protein: CASSQDPQGNYGYTF
CDR3 DNA: TGCGCCAGCAGCCAAGACCCACAGGGGAACTATGGCTACACCTTC

D gene: NA
clone size: NA
J gene: TRBJ1-2
V gene: TRBV11-2
CDR3 protein: CASSLARGSLRGYTF
CDR3 DNA: TGTGCCAGCAGCTTAGCCAGAGGCTCCTTAAGGGGCTACACCTTC

D gene: TRBD2
clone size: NA
J gene: TRBJ2-5
V gene: TRBV13
CDR3 protein: CASSSRLAGISPQETQYF
CDR3 DNA: TGTGCCAGCAGCTCCCGACTAGCGGGGATCTCCCCCCAAGAGACCCAGTACTTC

D gene: NA
clone size: NA
J gene: TRBJ1-1
V gene: TRBV7-6
CDR3 protein: CASSLQGSAAEAFF
CDR3 DNA: TGTGCCAGCAGCCTACAGGGATCCGCAGCTGAAGCTTTCTTT

D gene: NA
clone size: once
J gene: TRBJ1-2
V gene: TRBV7-2
CDR3 protein: CASSPRDSAYGYTF
CDR3 DNA: TGTGCCAGCAGCCCCCGAGACAGCGCATATGGCTACACCTTC

D gene: TRBD1
clone size: NA
J gene: TRBJ1-6
V gene: TRBV18
CDR3 protein: CASSPGQGYSPLHF
CDR3 DNA: TGTGCCAGCTCACCAGGACAGGGATATTCACCCCTCCACTTT

D gene: NA
clone size: NA
J gene: TRBJ1-1
V gene: TRBV7-9
CDR3 protein: CASSGRGRDKNTEAFF
CDR3 DNA: TGTGCCAGCAGCGGTAGGGGTCGGGACAAGAACACTGAAGCTTTCTTT

D gene: NA
clone size: NA
J gene: TRBJ2-5
V gene: TRBV5-8
CDR3 protein: CASSLRRGLVRTQYF
CDR3 DNA: TGTGCCAGCAGCTTACGGCGGGGGCTGGTTAGGACCCAGTACTTC

D gene: TRBD1
clone size: few
J gene: TRBJ1-1
V gene: TRBV3-1/TRBV3-2
CDR3 protein: CASSHFARQGASEAFF
CDR3 DNA: TGTGCCAGCAGCCACTTTGCGAGACAGGGGGCGTCTGAAGCTTTCTTT

D gene: NA
clone size: NA
J gene: TRBJ1-2
V gene: TRBV4-1
CDR3 protein: CASSQVEGVNYGYTF
CDR3 DNA: TGCGCCAGCAGCCAGGTCGAGGGGGTTAACTATGGCTACACCTTC

D gene: NA
clone size: many
J gene: TRBJ1-3
V gene: TRBV6-5
CDR3 protein: CASSYTSGSGNTIYF
CDR3 DNA: TGTGCCAGCAGTTACACTTCGGGGTCCGGAAACACCATATATTTT

D gene: NA
clone size: once
J gene: TRBJ2-5
V gene: TRBV4-3
CDR3 protein: CASSQGLAETQYF
CDR3 DNA: TGCGCCAGCAGCCAGGGGCTAGCGGAGACCCAGTACTTC